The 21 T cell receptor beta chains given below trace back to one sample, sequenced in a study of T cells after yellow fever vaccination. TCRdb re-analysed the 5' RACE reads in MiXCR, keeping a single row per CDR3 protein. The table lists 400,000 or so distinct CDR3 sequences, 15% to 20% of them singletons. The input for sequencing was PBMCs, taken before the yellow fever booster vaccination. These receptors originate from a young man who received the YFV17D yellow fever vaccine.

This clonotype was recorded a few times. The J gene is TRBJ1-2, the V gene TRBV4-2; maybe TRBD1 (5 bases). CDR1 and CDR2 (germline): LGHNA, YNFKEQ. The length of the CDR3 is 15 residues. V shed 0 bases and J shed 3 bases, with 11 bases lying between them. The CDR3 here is CASSQEGIGDYGYTF. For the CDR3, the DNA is TGTGCCAGCAGCCAAGAAGGTATAGGGGACTATGGCTACACCTTC.

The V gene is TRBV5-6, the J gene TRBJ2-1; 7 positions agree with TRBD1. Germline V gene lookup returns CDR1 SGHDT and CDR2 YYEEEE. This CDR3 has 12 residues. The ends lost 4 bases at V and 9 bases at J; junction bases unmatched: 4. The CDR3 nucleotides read TGTGCCAGCAGCGTTCCAGGGGGTGAGCAGTTCTTC. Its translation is CASSVPGGEQFF.

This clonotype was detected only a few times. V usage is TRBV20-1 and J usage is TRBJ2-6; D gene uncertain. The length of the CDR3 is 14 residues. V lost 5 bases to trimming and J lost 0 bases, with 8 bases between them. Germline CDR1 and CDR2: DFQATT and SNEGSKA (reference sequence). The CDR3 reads CSALDPSGANVLTF. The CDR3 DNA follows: TGCAGTGCTTTGGACCCCTCTGGGGCCAACGTCCTGACTTTC.

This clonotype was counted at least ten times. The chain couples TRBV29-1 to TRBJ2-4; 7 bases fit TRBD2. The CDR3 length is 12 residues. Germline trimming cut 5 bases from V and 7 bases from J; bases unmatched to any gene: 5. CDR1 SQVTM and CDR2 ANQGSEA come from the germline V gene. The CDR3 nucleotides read TGCAGCGTTTGGGAGGGTGGGAACATTCAGTACTTC. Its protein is CSVWEGGNIQYF.

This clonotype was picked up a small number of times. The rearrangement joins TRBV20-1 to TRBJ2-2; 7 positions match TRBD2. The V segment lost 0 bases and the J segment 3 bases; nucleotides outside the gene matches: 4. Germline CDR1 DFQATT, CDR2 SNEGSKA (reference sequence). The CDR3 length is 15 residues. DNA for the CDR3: TGCAGTGCTAGAGATGGACGGGGGGACACCGGGGAGCTGTTTTTT. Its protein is CSARDGRGDTGELFF.

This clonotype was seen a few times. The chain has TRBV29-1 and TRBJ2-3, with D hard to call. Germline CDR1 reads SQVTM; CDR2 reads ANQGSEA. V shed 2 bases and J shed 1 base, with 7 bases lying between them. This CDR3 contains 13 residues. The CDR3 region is CSVEIWGTDTQYF. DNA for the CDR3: TGCAGCGTTGAAATCTGGGGCACAGATACGCAGTATTTT.

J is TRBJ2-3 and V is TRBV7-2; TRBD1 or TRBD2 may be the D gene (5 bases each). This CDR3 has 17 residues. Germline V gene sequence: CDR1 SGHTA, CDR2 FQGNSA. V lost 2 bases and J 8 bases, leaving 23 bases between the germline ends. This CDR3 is CASSLRFPWTPRGTQYF. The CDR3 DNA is TGTGCCAGCAGCTTAAGGTTCCCCTGGACTCCAAGGGGTACGCAGTATTTT.

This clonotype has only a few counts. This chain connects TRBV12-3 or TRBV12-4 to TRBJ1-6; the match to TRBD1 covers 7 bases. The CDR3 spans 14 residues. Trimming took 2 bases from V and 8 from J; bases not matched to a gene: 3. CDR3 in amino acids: CASSLRGQDSPLHF. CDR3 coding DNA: TGTGCCAGCAGTTTAAGGGGGCAAGATTCACCCCTCCACTTT.

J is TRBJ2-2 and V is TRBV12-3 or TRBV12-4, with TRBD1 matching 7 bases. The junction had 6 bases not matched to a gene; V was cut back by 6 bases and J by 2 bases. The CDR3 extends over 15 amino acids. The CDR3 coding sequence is TGTGCCAGCAGGGCCGGGACAGCAAACACCGGGGAGCTGTTTTTT. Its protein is CASRAGTANTGELFF.

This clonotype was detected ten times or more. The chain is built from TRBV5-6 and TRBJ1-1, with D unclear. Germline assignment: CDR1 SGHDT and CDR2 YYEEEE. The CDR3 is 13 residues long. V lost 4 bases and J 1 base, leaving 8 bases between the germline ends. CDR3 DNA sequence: TGTGCCAGCAGCCGGGAGCAGAACACTGAAGCTTTCTTT. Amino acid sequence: CASSREQNTEAFF.

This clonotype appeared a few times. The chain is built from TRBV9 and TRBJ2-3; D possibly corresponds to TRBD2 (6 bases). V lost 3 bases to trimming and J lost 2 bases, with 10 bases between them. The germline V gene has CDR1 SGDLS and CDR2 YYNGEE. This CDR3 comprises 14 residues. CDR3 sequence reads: CASSAGTPTDTQYF. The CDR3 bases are TGTGCCAGCAGCGCCGGGACTCCCACAGATACGCAGTATTTT.

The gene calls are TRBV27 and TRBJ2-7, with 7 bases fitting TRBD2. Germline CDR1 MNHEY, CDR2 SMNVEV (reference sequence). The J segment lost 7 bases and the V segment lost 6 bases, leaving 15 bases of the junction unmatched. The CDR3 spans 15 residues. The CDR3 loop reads CASSTPGEGQEEQYF. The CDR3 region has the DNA TGTGCCAGCAGCACCCCCGGGGAGGGCCAGGAGGAGCAGTACTTC.

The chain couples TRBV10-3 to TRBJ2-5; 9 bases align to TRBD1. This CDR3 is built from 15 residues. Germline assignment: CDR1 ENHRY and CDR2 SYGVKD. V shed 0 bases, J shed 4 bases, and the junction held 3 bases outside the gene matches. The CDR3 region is CAISESGGQGETQYF. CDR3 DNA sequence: TGTGCCATCAGTGAGTCGGGGGGACAGGGAGAGACCCAGTACTTC.

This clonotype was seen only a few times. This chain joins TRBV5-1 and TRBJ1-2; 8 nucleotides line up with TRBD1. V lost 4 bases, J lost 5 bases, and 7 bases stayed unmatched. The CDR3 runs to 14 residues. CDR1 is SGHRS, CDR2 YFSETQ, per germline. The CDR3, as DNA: TGCGCCAGCAGCCCAATGACAGGGGATTATGGCTACACCTTC. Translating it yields CASSPMTGDYGYTF.

DNA for the CDR3: TGTGCCACCAGTCGGGCCCAGGGGGCTCAAGCTTTCTTT. It specifies CATSRAQGAQAFF. The gene calls are TRBV24-1 and TRBJ1-1; 8 bases align to TRBD1. V lost 6 bases, J lost 9 bases, and 8 bases stayed unmatched. This CDR3 contains 13 residues. CDR1 KGHDR and CDR2 SFDVKD come from the germline V gene.

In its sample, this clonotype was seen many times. CDR3 coding DNA: TGTGCCAGCACCACGAGGGGGGCTCCCGGCAATGAGCAGTTCTTC. This sequence encodes CASTTRGAPGNEQFF. The genes are TRBV9 and TRBJ2-1; TRBD1 or TRBD2 may be the D gene (6 bases each). The CDR3 is 15 amino acids. From germline, CDR1 is SGDLS and CDR2 YYNGEE. Trimming took 6 bases from V and 6 from J, leaving 19 bases between them.

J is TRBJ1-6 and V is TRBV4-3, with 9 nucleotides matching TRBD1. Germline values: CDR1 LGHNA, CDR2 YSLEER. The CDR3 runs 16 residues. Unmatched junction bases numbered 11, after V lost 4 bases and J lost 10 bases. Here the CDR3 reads CASSRLGGQGSSPLHF. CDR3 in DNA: TGCGCCAGCAGCCGGCTCGGGGGACAGGGAAGCTCACCCCTCCACTTT.

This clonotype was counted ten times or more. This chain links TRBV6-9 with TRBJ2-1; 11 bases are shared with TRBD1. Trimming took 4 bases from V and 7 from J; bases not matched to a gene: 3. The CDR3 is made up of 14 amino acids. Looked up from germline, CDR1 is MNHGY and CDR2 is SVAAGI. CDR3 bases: TGTGCCAGCAGTTCGGGACAGGGGGTTAATGAGCAGTTCTTC. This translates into CASSSGQGVNEQFF.

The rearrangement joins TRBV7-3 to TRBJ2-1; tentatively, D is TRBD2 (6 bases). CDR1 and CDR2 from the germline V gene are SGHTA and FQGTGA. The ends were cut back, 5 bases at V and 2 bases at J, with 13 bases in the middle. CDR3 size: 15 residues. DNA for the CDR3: TGTGCCAGCAGCCAGACTAGAGGCCCCTACAATGAGCAGTTCTTC. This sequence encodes CASSQTRGPYNEQFF.

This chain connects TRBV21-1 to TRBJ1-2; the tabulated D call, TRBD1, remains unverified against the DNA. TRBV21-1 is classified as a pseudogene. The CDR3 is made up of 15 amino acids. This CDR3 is CASSKEEGVNYGYTF. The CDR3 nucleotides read TGTGCCAGCAGCAAAGAAGAAGGGGTTAACTATGGCTACACCTTC.

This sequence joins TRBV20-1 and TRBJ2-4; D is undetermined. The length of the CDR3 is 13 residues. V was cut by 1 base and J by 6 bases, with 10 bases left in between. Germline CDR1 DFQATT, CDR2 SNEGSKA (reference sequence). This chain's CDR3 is CSARVGGPNIQYF. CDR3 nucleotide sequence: TGCAGTGCTAGAGTTGGCGGCCCAAACATTCAGTACTTC.